Listed here is a single T cell receptor beta chain. Enrolment of Seattle patients took place during active infection, and they were followed longitudinally. The germline V gene encodes CDR1 MNHEY and CDR2 SVGAGI. This CDR3 is 16 amino acids long. The trim removed 4 bases at V and 5 bases at J, leaving 11 bases unmatched. This sample stems from a study of blood T cell repertoires in COVID-19. Study overall: Samples of COVID-19 (acute and convalescent) were obtained from the United States, Italy and Spain.

Per the study methods: The authors estimated nucleated cell counts from reference gene primer amplification. Sequencing was performed with immunoSEQ multiplex PCR; in TCRdb, only in-frame clones are kept and a portion is missing. The D gene and trimming were derived from the DNA, and the V and J assignments and clone size from that table. Of some 180,000 clones in the sample, 80% to 90% were seen once. The source of this sequence is a woman aged 40 to 49 with COVID-19, enrolled during active disease. Specimen: peripheral blood. The chain recombines TRBV6-5 with TRBJ2-1; 7 nucleotides agree with TRBD2. The CDR3, as DNA: TGTGCCAGCAGTTCCCTCAATCTAGCGGCCCACAATGAGCAGTTCTTC. Amino acid sequence: CASSSLNLAAHNEQFF.